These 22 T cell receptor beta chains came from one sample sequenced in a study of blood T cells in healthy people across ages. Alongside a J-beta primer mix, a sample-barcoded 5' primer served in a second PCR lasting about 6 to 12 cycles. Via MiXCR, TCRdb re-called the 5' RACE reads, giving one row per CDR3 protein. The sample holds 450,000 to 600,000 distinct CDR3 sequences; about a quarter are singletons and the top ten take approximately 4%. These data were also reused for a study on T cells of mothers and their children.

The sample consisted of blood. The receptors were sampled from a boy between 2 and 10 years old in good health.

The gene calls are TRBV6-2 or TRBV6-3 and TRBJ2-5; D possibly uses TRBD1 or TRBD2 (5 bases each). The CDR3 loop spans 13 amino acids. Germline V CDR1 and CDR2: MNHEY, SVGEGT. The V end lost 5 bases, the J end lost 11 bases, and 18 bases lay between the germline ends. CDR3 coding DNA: TGTGCCAGCAGTCAGACCGGGACGACCCAGCAGTACTTC. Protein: CASSQTGTTQQYF.

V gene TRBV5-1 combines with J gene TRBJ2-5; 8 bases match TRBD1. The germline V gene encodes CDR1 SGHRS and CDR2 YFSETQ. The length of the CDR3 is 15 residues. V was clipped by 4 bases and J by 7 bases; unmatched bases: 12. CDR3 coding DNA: TGCGCCAGCAGCCTACGGACAGGGAGAGACGGGACCCAGTACTTC. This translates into CASSLRTGRDGTQYF.

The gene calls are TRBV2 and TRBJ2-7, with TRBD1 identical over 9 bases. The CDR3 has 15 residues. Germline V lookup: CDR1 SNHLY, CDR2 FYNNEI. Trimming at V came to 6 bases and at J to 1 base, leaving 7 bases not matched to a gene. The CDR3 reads CASRMDRGQSYEQYF. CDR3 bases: TGTGCCAGCAGGATGGACAGGGGCCAATCCTACGAGCAGTACTTC.

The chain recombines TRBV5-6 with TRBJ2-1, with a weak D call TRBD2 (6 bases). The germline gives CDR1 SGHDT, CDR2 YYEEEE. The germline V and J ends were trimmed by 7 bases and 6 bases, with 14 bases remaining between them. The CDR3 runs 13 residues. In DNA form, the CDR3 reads TGTGCCAGCGCCGGGTGGAGGGTCAATGAGCAGTTCTTC. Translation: CASAGWRVNEQFF.

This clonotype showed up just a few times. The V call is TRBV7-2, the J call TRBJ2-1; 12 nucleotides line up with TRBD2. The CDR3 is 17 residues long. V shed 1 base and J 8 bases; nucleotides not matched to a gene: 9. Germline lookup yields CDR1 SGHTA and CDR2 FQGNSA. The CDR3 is CASSLGALAGGWDEQFF. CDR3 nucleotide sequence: TGTGCCAGCAGCTTAGGGGCGCTAGCGGGAGGGTGGGATGAGCAGTTCTTC.

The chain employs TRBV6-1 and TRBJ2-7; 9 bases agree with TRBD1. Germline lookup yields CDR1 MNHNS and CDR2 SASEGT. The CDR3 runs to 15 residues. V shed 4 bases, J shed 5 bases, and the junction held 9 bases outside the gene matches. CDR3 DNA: TGTGCCAGCAGTGGTACAGGGGGCACGCCGCACGAGCAGTACTTC. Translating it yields CASSGTGGTPHEQYF.

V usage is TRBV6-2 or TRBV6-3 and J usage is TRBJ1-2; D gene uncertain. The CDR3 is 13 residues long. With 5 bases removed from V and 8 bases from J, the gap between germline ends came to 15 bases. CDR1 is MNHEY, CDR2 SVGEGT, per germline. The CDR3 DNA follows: TGTGCCAGCAGTCCCCGAGGAGGGCAGGGCTACACCTTC. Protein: CASSPRGGQGYTF.

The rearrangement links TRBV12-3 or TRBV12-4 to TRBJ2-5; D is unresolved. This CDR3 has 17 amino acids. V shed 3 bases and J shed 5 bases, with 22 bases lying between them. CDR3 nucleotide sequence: TGTGCCAGCAGTTTCTTAGCCGGTAGGGCCATCCGGGAGACCCAGTACTTC. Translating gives CASSFLAGRAIRETQYF.

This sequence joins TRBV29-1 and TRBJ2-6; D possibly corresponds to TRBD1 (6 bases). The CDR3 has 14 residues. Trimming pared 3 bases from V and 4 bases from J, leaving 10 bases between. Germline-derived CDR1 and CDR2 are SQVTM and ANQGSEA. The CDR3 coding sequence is TGCAGCGTTGAGGGACATTCCGGGGCCAACGTCCTGACTTTC. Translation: CSVEGHSGANVLTF.

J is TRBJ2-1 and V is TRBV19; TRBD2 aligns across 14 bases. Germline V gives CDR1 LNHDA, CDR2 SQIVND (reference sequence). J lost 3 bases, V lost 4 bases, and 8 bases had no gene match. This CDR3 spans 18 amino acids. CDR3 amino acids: CASSKSRLAGGVYNEQFF. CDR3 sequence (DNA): TGTGCCAGTAGTAAATCCCGACTAGCGGGAGGGGTCTACAATGAGCAGTTCTTC. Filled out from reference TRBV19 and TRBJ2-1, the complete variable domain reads DGGITQSPKYLFRKEGQNVTLSCEQNLNHDAMYWYRQDPGQGLRLIYYSQIVNDFQKGDIAEGYSVSREKKESFPLTVTSAQKNPTAFYLCASSKSRLAGGVYNEQFFGPGTRLTVL.

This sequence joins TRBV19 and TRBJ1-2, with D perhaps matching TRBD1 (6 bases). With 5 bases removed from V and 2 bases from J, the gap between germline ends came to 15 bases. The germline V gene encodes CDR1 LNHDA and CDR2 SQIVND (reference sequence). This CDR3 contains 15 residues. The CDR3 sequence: CASSPGRQGNYGYTF. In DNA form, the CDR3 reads TGTGCCAGTAGTCCCGGAAGGCAGGGGAACTATGGCTACACCTTC.

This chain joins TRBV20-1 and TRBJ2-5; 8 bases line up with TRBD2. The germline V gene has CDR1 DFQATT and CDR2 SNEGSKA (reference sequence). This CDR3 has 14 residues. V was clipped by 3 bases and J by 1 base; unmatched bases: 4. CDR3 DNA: TGCAGTGCTAGCGCGGGGGGTTCCCAAGAGACCCAGTACTTC. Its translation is CSASAGGSQETQYF.

The CDR3 spells CASRRGLDSYNEQFF. The CDR3 nucleotides are TGTGCCAGCAGGAGGGGACTCGACTCCTACAATGAGCAGTTCTTC. The chain couples TRBV27 to TRBJ2-1; perhaps TRBD2 as D (6 bases). Trimming pared 6 bases from V and 0 bases from J, leaving 12 bases between. Looked up from germline, CDR1 is MNHEY and CDR2 is SMNVEV (reference sequence). The CDR3 loop spans 15 amino acids.

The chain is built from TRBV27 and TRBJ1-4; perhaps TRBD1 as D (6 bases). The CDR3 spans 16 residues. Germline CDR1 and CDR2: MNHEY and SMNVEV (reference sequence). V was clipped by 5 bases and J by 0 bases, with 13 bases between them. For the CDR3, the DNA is TGTGCCAGCAGTGCAGGACAGTATGCAACTAATGAAAAACTGTTTTTT. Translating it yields CASSAGQYATNEKLFF.

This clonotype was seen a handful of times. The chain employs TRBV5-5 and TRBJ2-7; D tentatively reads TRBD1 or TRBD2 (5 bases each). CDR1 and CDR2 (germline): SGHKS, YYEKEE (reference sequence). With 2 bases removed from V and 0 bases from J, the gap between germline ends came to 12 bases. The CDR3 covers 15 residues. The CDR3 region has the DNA TGTGCCAGCAGCTTCTGGGGGTTGAGCTCCTACGAGCAGTACTTC. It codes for CASSFWGLSSYEQYF.

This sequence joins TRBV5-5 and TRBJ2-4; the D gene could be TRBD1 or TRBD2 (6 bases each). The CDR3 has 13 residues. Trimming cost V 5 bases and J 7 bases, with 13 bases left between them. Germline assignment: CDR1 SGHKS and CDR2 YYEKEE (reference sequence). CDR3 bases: TGTGCCAGCAGTTCCGACGGGGGCAACATTCAGTACTTC. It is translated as CASSSDGGNIQYF.

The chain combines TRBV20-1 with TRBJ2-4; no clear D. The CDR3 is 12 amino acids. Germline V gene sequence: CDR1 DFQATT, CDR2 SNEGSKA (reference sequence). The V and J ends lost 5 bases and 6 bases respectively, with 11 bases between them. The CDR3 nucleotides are TGCAGTGCTTTTGACGGTGGAAACATTCAGTACTTC. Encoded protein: CSAFDGGNIQYF.

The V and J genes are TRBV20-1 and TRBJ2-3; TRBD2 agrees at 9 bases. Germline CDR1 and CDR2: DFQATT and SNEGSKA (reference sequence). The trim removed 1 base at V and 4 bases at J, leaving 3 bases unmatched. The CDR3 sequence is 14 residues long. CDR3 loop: CSARGAGGSDTQYF. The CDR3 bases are TGCAGTGCTAGAGGGGCGGGAGGGTCAGATACGCAGTATTTT.

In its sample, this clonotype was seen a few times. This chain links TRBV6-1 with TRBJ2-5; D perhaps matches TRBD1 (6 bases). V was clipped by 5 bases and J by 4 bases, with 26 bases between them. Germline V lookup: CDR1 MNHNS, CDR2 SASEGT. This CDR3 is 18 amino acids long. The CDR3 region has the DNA TGTGCCAGCAGTCCGCACAGGGCTAGAGTACTCAAGGGAGAGACCCAGTACTTC. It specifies CASSPHRARVLKGETQYF.

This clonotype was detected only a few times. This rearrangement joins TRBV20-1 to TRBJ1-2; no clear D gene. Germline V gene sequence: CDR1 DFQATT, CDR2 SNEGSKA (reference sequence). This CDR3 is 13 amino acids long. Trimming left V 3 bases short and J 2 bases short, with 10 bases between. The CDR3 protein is CSARDGYNYGYTF. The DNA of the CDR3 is TGCAGTGCTAGGGACGGGTACAACTATGGCTACACCTTC.

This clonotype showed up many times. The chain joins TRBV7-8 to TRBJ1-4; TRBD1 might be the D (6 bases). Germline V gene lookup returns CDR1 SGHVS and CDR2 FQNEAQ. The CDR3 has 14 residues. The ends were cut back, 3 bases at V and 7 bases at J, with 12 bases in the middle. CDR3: CASSLGTNREKLFF. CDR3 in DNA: TGTGCCAGCAGCTTGGGGACAAACCGTGAAAAACTGTTTTTT.

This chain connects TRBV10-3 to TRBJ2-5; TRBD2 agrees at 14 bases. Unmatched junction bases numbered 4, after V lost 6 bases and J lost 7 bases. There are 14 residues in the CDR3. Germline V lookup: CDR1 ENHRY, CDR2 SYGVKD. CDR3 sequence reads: CAIREGLAGGTQYF. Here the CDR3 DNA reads TGTGCCATCAGGGAAGGACTAGCGGGAGGGACCCAGTACTTC.